This TCR beta chain was found in a study of T cell responses to AZD1222 COVID-19 vaccine (dated by TCRdb to the early 2020s). Background on the whole study: AZD1222 recipients whose second dose came at about 4 weeks and those whose second dose came at about 12 weeks were combined into one group, since spike-specific TCR depth and breadth did not differ between the two schedules. TCR sequencing was performed for 230 to 250 trial participants, of whom some 200 were given two doses of AZD1222 and about 25 were given two doses of MenACWY control vaccine. Trial participants were enrolled by age into subgroups of 18-55, 56-69 and 70-plus years, and approximately 150, 30 and 60 TCR-sequenced participants, respectively, were included in these subgroups.

The label giving this sample's time point can be read as: baseline before first vaccination. Vaccinee samples came from UK trials COV001 and COV002, including a single-blind randomized controlled phase 2/3 trial of AZD1222 (ChAdOx1 nCoV-19) in healthy adults. Trial participant PBMC samples were collected at day 0 and day 28 after the second dose for TCRbeta chain sequencing. V and J are truncated by 0 bases and 6 bases respectively, leaving an intervening sequence of 14 bases. CDR1 and CDR2 are read off the germline V gene (reference sequence) as LNHNV and YYDKDF. The CDR3 runs 15 amino acids, cysteine and phenylalanine included. CDR3 DNA is the only sequence kept; it has 45 bases, read in frame from the first base. To note about this clone: Its antigen remains unidentified. One base away there is no much larger clone; base qualities are not given.

The CDR3 regions of human TCRbeta chains were subjected to immunosequencing. Per the source publication's procedure: TCRs in the repertoires were compared against a reference library of SARS-CoV-2-specific TCRs that had been generated with the MIRA antigen-specificity platform. Breadth was defined as the fraction of unique TCRs that were SARS-CoV-2-associated, and depth was defined as the fraction of total T cells that were SARS-CoV-2-associated. Each spike-specific TCR was assigned to its reactive spike region and to a CD4 or CD8 class using the MIRA data. Log10-transformed breadth and depth values were compared by one-way ANOVA with Sidak's multiple comparisons tests. TCRdb limited this immuneACCESS table to in-frame rearrangements with V and J called. A share of clones is missing; checked studies link under half to unresolved V genes, and the rest is unexplained. The V and J calls and clone size are taken from that table; D and trimming were inferred from the DNA. The sample records under 200,000 clones, 85% to 95% of which are singletons. The ten largest make up 7.5% to 9.5% of the sample.

The study at large found these results: After two AZD1222 doses, both the breadth and the depth of spike-specific TCRs were significantly higher than at day 0 and than in MenACWY recipients. Epitopes outside the regions mutated in the B.1.351 and B.1.1.7 variants were reportedly recognized by nearly half of the unique spike-specific TCRs. Participants were mostly white British, with more females than males. The authors suggested clonal diversity may have been underestimated. Because no day 14 peak-response samples were available, repertoires were characterized only after the peak T cell response. CD4 TCRs associated with the vaccine covered the entire spike protein, and the dominant responses were in regions 160-218 and 743-854. The 56-69-year group was small, and its depth increase did not reach significance, likely because of low power. Conclusions about previously exposed vaccinees are limited because only six or seven AZD1222 recipients were SARS-CoV-2 seropositive at baseline.

The receptor's source is an adult in good health. The rearranged segments are TRBV15 and TRBJ1-2, and possibly TRBD1, on 5 matching bases. The specimen comprised peripheral blood, sampled on day 0 of AZD1222 vaccination. The CDR3 has the sequence CATSRDRSWDHGYTF. The nucleotide sequence reads TGTGCCACCAGCAGAGATAGGAGTTGGGACCATGGCTACACCTTC.